These 5 T cell receptor beta chains came from one sample sequenced in a study of cytomegalovirus exposure and HLA in healthy donors. Use of 60 Vbeta and 13 Jbeta primers characterized the PCR. TCRdb keeps only in-frame clones here, not all; method: immunoSEQ multiplex PCR. The table includes approximately 130,000 clones, more than 65% detected once. Sequencing was performed on PBMCs. All receptors derive from a woman aged 18-30 years in good health and CMV-seronegative.

This clone was seen just once. The rearrangement joins TRBV11-2 to TRBJ2-5, with 8 bases aligning to TRBD1. The V gene end was trimmed by 4 bases and the J gene end by 9 bases; junction bases not matched to a gene: 16. Germline CDR1 SGHAT, CDR2 FQNNGV. The CDR3 spans 16 residues. The CDR3 DNA reads as TGTGCCAGCAGCTCCCCAGCCAGGGGGCTCTTCGAAGCCCAGTACTTC. Its translation is CASSSPARGLFEAQYF. Looking up the rest from reference TRBV11-2 and TRBJ2-5 gives the full variable domain: EAGVAQSPRYKIIEKRQSVAFWCNPISGHATLYWYQQILGQGPKLLIQFQNNGVVDDSQLPKDRFSAERLKGVDSTLKIQPAKLEDSAVYLCASSSPARGLFEAQYFGPGTRLLVL.

The J gene is TRBJ2-2, the V gene TRBV5-1; 11 nucleotides agree with TRBD2. The V segment lost 5 bases and the J segment 2 bases; nucleotides outside the gene matches: 2. The CDR3 has 15 amino acids. The germline gives CDR1 SGHRS, CDR2 YFSETQ. The CDR3 DNA reads TGCGCCAGCAGTAGACTAGCGGGAAACACCGGGGAGCTGTTTTTT. This translates into CASSRLAGNTGELFF.

This sequence joins TRBV12-5 and TRBJ2-1, with 11 bases that match TRBD2. The CDR3 is made up of 20 amino acids. CDR1 LGHNT and CDR2 FRNRAP come from the germline V gene. The V segment lost 4 bases and the J segment 2 bases; nucleotides outside the gene matches: 16. CDR3 nucleotide sequence: TGTGCTAGTGGTTCTCCGGGCGGGCTAGCGGGGGGCCAAACCTACAATGAGCAGTTCTTC. Translated, it gives CASGSPGGLAGGQTYNEQFF.

The J gene is TRBJ1-6, the V gene TRBV5-1, with D perhaps TRBD1 (6 bases). Germline V gene lookup returns CDR1 SGHRS and CDR2 YFSETQ. The CDR3 sequence is 16 residues long. The V end lost 3 bases, the J end lost 7 bases, and 17 bases lay between the germline ends. The CDR3 protein is CASSSGVGTNNSPLHF. CDR3 coding DNA: TGCGCCAGCAGCTCAGGGGTGGGGACCAACAATTCACCCCTCCACTTT.

The chain employs TRBV5-4 and TRBJ1-1; maybe TRBD1 (6 bases). Germline lookup yields CDR1 SGHNT and CDR2 YYREEE (reference sequence). Trimming took 0 bases from V and 0 from J, leaving 12 bases between them. The CDR3 loop spans 16 amino acids. This chain's CDR3 is CASSLGQGLMNTEAFF. The CDR3 DNA reads TGTGCCAGCAGCTTGGGGCAGGGGCTAATGAACACTGAAGCTTTCTTT.